This TCR beta chain was found in a study of shared clonotypes between healthy human individuals. Only Caucasian adults living in Nashville, Tennessee made up the donor group. Only in-frame clones appear in the TCRdb table, and some are missing; sequencing was by immunoSEQ multiplex PCR. Found here are millions of clones, roughly 94% of them singletons; the top ten hold 0.13%. As for this clone: The antigen is unknown.

Germline assignment: CDR1 SGHAT and CDR2 FQNNGV. The CDR3 covers 11 residues. V dropped 5 bases and J dropped 7 bases, with 9 bases sitting between them. Study-level results: How much donors shared clonotypes was expected to be affected by sequencing depth.

The chain combines TRBV11-2 with TRBJ2-7; possibly TRBD1 for D (5 bases). The sequenced material came from naive CD4+ T cells sorted from blood. Regarding subset: CD45RA+ positively selected. This TCR derives from a man aged 18 to 30 in good health. The CDR3 loop reads CASSPGWEQYF. DNA for the CDR3: TGTGCCAGCAGCCCAGGGTGGGAGCAGTACTTC.